This is a list of T cell receptor beta chains from one sample in a study of CD8+CD57+ T cells in acquired aplastic anemia. TCRdb reprocessed the reads via MiXCR and lists one record per CDR3 protein. Of under 500,000 distinct CDR3 sequences in the sample, approximately 32% were seen once. Sequencing was done on a sample of sorted CD4+, CD8+, or CD8+CD57+ T cells (not recorded which) from PBMCs. Receptor source: a human donor with aplastic anemia. CDR3s include the opening cysteine and the closing phenylalanine or tryptophan. The order of the fields is clone size, V gene, D gene, J gene, CDR3 DNA, CDR3 protein. The D gene is left open where the match is weak. Some rows mark clone size as missing; the rest say once, few, many or name a class of expanded clone.

clone_size: many; v_call: TRBV7-2; d_call: TRBD2; j_call: TRBJ2-7; cdr3_nt: TGTGCCAGCAGCTTAGCGGCGGGAGATTACGAGCAGTACTTC; cdr3_aa: CASSLAAGDYEQYF
clone_size: many; v_call: TRBV5-1; d_call: NA; j_call: TRBJ1-6; cdr3_nt: TGCGCCAGCAGCTTGGCCGGTGGGACTGTGGGCTCACCCCTCCACTTT; cdr3_aa: CASSLAGGTVGSPLHF
clone_size: many; v_call: TRBV2; d_call: NA; j_call: TRBJ1-1; cdr3_nt: TGTGCCAGCAGTGCTCAGGCGAACATGAACACTGAAGCTTTCTTT; cdr3_aa: CASSAQANMNTEAFF
clone_size: few; v_call: TRBV25-1; d_call: NA; j_call: TRBJ1-1; cdr3_nt: TGTGCCAGCAGTTTGGCGGCGGCTGAAGCTTTCTTT; cdr3_aa: CASSLAAAEAFF
clone_size: few; v_call: TRBV30; d_call: NA; j_call: TRBJ2-5; cdr3_nt: TGTGCCTGGAGTGTAGGGCGGACCCAGTACTTC; cdr3_aa: CAWSVGRTQYF
clone_size: NA; v_call: TRBV7-2; d_call: NA; j_call: TRBJ1-1; cdr3_nt: TGTGCCAGCAGCTTAAGTCGGGGACATGAAGCTTTCTTT; cdr3_aa: CASSLSRGHEAFF
clone_size: NA; v_call: TRBV11-1; d_call: TRBD2; j_call: TRBJ2-3; cdr3_nt: TGTGCCAGCAGCTTTAGGGCTAGCGGGAGCACAGATACGCAGTATTTT; cdr3_aa: CASSFRASGSTDTQYF
clone_size: NA; v_call: TRBV5-4; d_call: NA; j_call: TRBJ2-5; cdr3_nt: TGTGCCAGCAGCTGGCTAGGGGGTCAAGAGACCCAGTACTTC; cdr3_aa: CASSWLGGQETQYF
clone_size: NA; v_call: TRBV9; d_call: TRBD1; j_call: TRBJ2-7; cdr3_nt: TGTGCCTCCCGCCCGCGCGGACAGGCCTACGAGCAGTACTTC; cdr3_aa: CASRPRGQAYEQYF
clone_size: few; v_call: TRBV27; d_call: NA; j_call: TRBJ1-2; cdr3_nt: TGTGCCAGCAACGTGGTAGGTGTCTATGGCTACACCTTC; cdr3_aa: CASNVVGVYGYTF
clone_size: NA; v_call: TRBV19; d_call: TRBD1; j_call: TRBJ1-2; cdr3_nt: TGTGCCACCACTAGACAGGGAAACTATGGCTACACCTTC; cdr3_aa: CATTRQGNYGYTF
clone_size: many; v_call: TRBV7-2; d_call: NA; j_call: TRBJ1-5; cdr3_nt: TGTGCCAGCAGCTTAGTGCGGGCTCTAGGTAATAGCAATCAGCCCCAGCATTTT; cdr3_aa: CASSLVRALGNSNQPQHF
clone_size: few; v_call: TRBV11-1; d_call: NA; j_call: TRBJ2-1; cdr3_nt: TGTGCCAGCAGCGAGGGAGTCCGGGACGACAATGAGCAGTTCTTC; cdr3_aa: CASSEGVRDDNEQFF
clone_size: NA; v_call: TRBV4-1; d_call: TRBD2; j_call: TRBJ2-7; cdr3_nt: TGCGCCAGCAGCCAAGGACTAGCGGGGCCGGTTATTATTTACGAGCAGTACTTC; cdr3_aa: CASSQGLAGPVIIYEQYF
clone_size: many; v_call: TRBV9; d_call: NA; j_call: TRBJ1-2; cdr3_nt: TGTGCCAGCAGCGCCCGAGAGGGGGGCGGAGGCTACACCTTC; cdr3_aa: CASSAREGGGGYTF